This TCR beta chain was sequenced in a study of breast tumors, draining lymph nodes, adjacent tissues. Study-wide results and limits: Tumor TCR diversity was below lymph nodes but above nontumor tissue. Data only fit, rather than demonstrated, lymph node origin of most tumor T cells. Luminal-like breast cancer showed significantly higher tumor–nontumor repertoire similarity than basal-like.

Breast cancer patients provided tissue from their axillary draining lymph nodes. This clonotype is labeled as medium-sized (0.01 to 0.1%). Its antigen is not known. The germline V gene has CDR1 SEHNR and CDR2 FQNEAQ (reference sequence). The J segment lost 7 bases and the V segment lost 3 bases, leaving 0 bases of the junction unmatched. The CDR3 is 13 residues long. TCRdb ran MiXCR on the multiplex PCR reads and lists one entry per CDR3 protein. The table has about 230,000 distinct CDR3 sequences, approximately 31% seen once. Sequenced input: axillary lymph node tissue. The sequence was collected from a female donor with breast cancer. Some clones in this sample may be carry-over from other donors' samples. The V call is TRBV7-9, the J call TRBJ1-4, with 9 bases aligning to TRBD1. DNA of the CDR3: TGTGCCAGCAGCTTGGGACAGGGTGAAAAACTGTTTTTT. This encodes CASSLGQGEKLFF.